These T cell receptor beta chains were read from a single sample in a study of blood T cell repertoires in COVID-19. Only in-frame clones appear in the TCRdb table, and some are missing; sequencing was by immunoSEQ multiplex PCR. The table has about 120,000 clones, around 91% seen once; the top ten hold more than 3%. Sequencing was performed on peripheral blood. The source of these receptors is a woman in her sixties or seventies with COVID-19, enrolled during active disease. Both conserved end residues are part of each CDR3. The D gene is left open where the match is weak. Clone sizes are given selectively: once, few, many, or a class where the clone is expanded.

size: NA
J: TRBJ1-6
D: TRBD1
V: TRBV3-1/TRBV3-2
DNA: TGTGCCAGCAGCTACGGGACAGGGGACTCACCCCTCCACTTT
CDR3: CASSYGTGDSPLHF

size: once
J: TRBJ1-2
D: NA
V: TRBV11-2
DNA: TGTGCCAGCAGCCCTAGCTATGGCTACACCTTC
CDR3: CASSPSYGYTF

size: NA
J: TRBJ2-3
D: NA
V: TRBV5-6
DNA: TGTGCCAGCAGCTTGGACATTAGCACAGATACGCAGTATTTT
CDR3: CASSLDISTDTQYF

size: NA
J: TRBJ1-3
D: NA
V: TRBV5-4
DNA: TGTGCCAGCAGCTTGTGGGGGCCTTCTGGAAACACCATATATTTT
CDR3: CASSLWGPSGNTIYF

size: NA
J: TRBJ2-7
D: TRBD1
V: TRBV5-4
DNA: TGTGCCAGCAGCCCAGTAGGGGGCTCTTACGAGCAGTACTTC
CDR3: CASSPVGGSYEQYF

size: few
J: TRBJ1-1
D: NA
V: TRBV3-1/TRBV3-2
DNA: TGTGCCAGCAGCCAAGCGATGGGGAGCCCTGAAGCTTTCTTT
CDR3: CASSQAMGSPEAFF

size: NA
J: TRBJ1-6
D: TRBD1
V: TRBV7-2
DNA: TGTGCCAGTTCGTTGGGACAGCTTAATTCACCCCTCCACTTT
CDR3: CASSLGQLNSPLHF

size: NA
J: TRBJ1-1
D: NA
V: TRBV7-2
DNA: TGTGCCAGCAGCGCGGGAGAGATGGCTTTCTTT
CDR3: CASSAGEMAFF

size: NA
J: TRBJ1-1
D: NA
V: TRBV18
DNA: TGTGCCAGCTCACCAAGGTCAAGGGGGGGAACTGAAGCTTTCTTT
CDR3: CASSPRSRGGTEAFF

size: NA
J: TRBJ2-5
D: TRBD2
V: TRBV5-4
DNA: TGTGCCAGCAGCTTGAGCATACGGACTAGCGGCCGACAAGAGACCCAGTACTTC
CDR3: CASSLSIRTSGRQETQYF

size: once
J: TRBJ2-7
D: NA
V: TRBV5-1
DNA: TGCGCCAGCAGCTTGGGAAACGCAGGGCCTTCAAACGAGCAGTACTTC
CDR3: CASSLGNAGPSNEQYF